The text below deals with one T cell receptor beta chain. Antigen specificity is unknown. Germline CDR1 SGHAT, CDR2 FQNNGV. This CDR3 spans 14 amino acids. V was pared by 1 base and J by 1 base, with 7 bases between. The data derive from a study of regulatory T cells in long-lasting Graves disease. General study results and limits: Owing to a sample size that was small, accuracy may have been reduced. There were preferences for TRBV28, TRBJ1-2 and TRBJ2-5 in persistent disease.

Indicated time point: newly diagnosed GD, antithyroid drugs for less than 3 months. The TCR library was made from RNA extracted from PBMCs. Criteria from the American Thyroid Association guidelines were applied to diagnose Graves' disease. To make TCR beta libraries, researchers used iRepertoire HTBI primers and Arm-PCR of CDR3 regions. Authors' data handling: Overall, samples carried roughly 60 TRBV and 14 TRBJ segments. TCRdb reprocessed the multiplex PCR reads via MiXCR and lists one record per CDR3 protein. V and J calls and clone size were set by TCRdb, not the authors. The sample shows 450,000 to 600,000 distinct CDR3 sequences, about 13% of them seen only once. Separately, the same data were catalogued under a study of T cells in Graves' hyperthyroidism and ophthalmopathy.

Sequencing was performed on peripheral blood mononuclear cells (PBMCs), taken at new diagnosis, from a patient treated with antithyroid drugs. The receptor was derived from a man in his thirties or forties with Graves disease. The V call is TRBV11-2, the J call TRBJ2-5; no clear D. In DNA, the CDR3 is TGTGCCAGCAGCTTAGTTAACTTCCAAGAGACCCAGTACTTC. Its translation: CASSLVNFQETQYF.